This TCR beta chain was found in a study of OX40 agonist ivuxolimab in advanced cancers. The overall study: Dose-escalation patients suffered from hepatocellular carcinoma, melanoma, renal cell or head and neck cancer. Findings and limits, study-wide: What antigens the expanded peripheral T cells recognized was never established.

Measured with immunoSEQ multiplex PCR; TCRdb has only the in-frame clones, and not every one. The table records 50,000 to 65,000 clones, 88% of them present only once. In the case of this clone: Antigen unknown. Distinct nucleotide sequences in the sample also encode this CDR3.

Blood sampling took place at baseline, cycle 4 day 1, and cycle 7 day 1. The sequenced sample was CD4+ or CD8+ T cells sorted from blood, obtained in a trial of the OX40 agonist ivuxolimab. The TCR comes from an adult with an advanced solid tumor such as melanoma, head and neck, liver or kidney cancer.

This CDR3 reads CASSPGQEDYEQYF. As DNA, the CDR3 is TGTGCCAGCTCACCCGGACAGGAAGACTACGAGCAGTACTTC. The chain recombines TRBV18 with TRBJ2-7, with 7 nucleotides matching TRBD1. Germline V gene lookup returns CDR1 KGHSH and CDR2 LQKENI. V shed 3 bases and J 3 bases; nucleotides not matched to a gene: 5. The CDR3 spans 14 residues.